Listed here is a single T cell receptor beta chain. This record comes from a study of PD-1 and CTLA-4 blockade in melanoma. TCRdb keeps only in-frame clones here, not all; method: immunoSEQ multiplex PCR. The sample contains 34,000 or so clones, 88% of which appear only once. This CDR3 is built from 14 residues. Trimming left V 2 bases short and J 6 bases short, with 13 bases between. Looked up from germline, CDR1 is WSHSY and CDR2 is SAAADI. The specimen comprised CD8+ T cells from peripheral blood, sampled from a patient given anti-PD-1 treatment. The receptor was derived from a human donor with melanoma. The V and J genes are TRBV10-2 and TRBJ1-2; a weak D match, TRBD1 (6 bases). Written as DNA, the CDR3 is TGCGCCAGCAGTGAGCGTAGTACAGGGCATGGCTACACCTTC. Amino acid sequence: CASSERSTGHGYTF.